Shown below are 2 T cell receptor beta chains from a single sample sequenced in a study of spatial heterogeneity in lung cancer. Regarding time point: sample taken at primary tumor resection. The sequenced material consisted of unsorted whole RNA from tumor, nontumor lung or frozen PBMC. MiXCR, applied by TCRdb to the 5' RACE reads, yields one record per CDR3 protein. The sample consists of over 7,500 distinct CDR3 sequences, roughly 8.6% of them appearing once. Material: PBMCs, obtained at surgery. These receptors all stem from a male donor with early-stage non-small cell lung cancer.

This clonotype was counted ten times or more. This beta chain is a stray read from a library made for alpha chains; its abundance is not meaningful. The chain couples TRBV7-2 to TRBJ2-3; D tentatively reads TRBD1 or TRBD2 (6 bases each). This CDR3 is 15 amino acids long. Trimming took off 5 bases at V and 3 bases at J, with 15 bases between the two ends. The V gene's germline CDR1 is SGHTA and CDR2 FQGNSA. The chain's CDR3 is CASSPLGGGTDTQYF. The CDR3 region has the DNA TGTGCCAGCAGCCCCCTGGGGGGCGGGACAGATACGCAGTATTTT.

The sample holds many counts of this clonotype. As an off-target read in a library built for alpha chains, this beta chain has a frequency of little significance. The V call is TRBV4-3, the J call TRBJ2-1, with D hard to call. Between the trimmed V and J ends, which lost 0 bases and 8 bases, there was a span of 8 bases. This CDR3 spans 13 amino acids. Germline loops: CDR1 LGHNA, CDR2 YSLEER. CDR3 nucleotides: TGCGCCAGCAGCCAAGATCCAAAAGATGAGCAGTTCTTC. Translating it yields CASSQDPKDEQFF.